This T cell receptor (beta chain) was captured by sequencing in a study of cytomegalovirus exposure and HLA in healthy donors. PCR was performed using 60 Vbeta and 13 Jbeta primers. The method was immunoSEQ multiplex PCR; TCRdb's version includes in-frame clones alone and lacks a portion of them. The sample records 130,000 or so clones, 81% being singletons. Germline values: CDR1 MNHEY, CDR2 SMNVEV (reference sequence). V trimming: 1 base; J trimming: 8 bases; junction bases outside the gene matches: 5. There are 16 residues in the CDR3. The sequence was obtained from a woman aged 40 to 50 in good health and CMV-seronegative. The sample was PBMCs. This chain links TRBV27 with TRBJ1-6; TRBD1 matches 10 bases. CDR3 DNA sequence: TGTGCCAGCAGTTTATTTTCGGGACAGGGGTATTCACCCCTCCACTTT. This codes for CASSLFSGQGYSPLHF.